A selection of T cell receptor beta chains follows, all from one sample in a study of tumor-infiltrating lymphocytes in primary liver carcinoma. TCRdb re-analysed the multiplex PCR reads in MiXCR, keeping a single row per CDR3 protein. The table lists approximately 300,000 distinct CDR3 sequences, roughly two thirds of them singletons, with more than 8.5% in the top ten. The sample taken for sequencing was peripheral blood. The receptors originated from a man in his forties with primary liver carcinoma and hepatitis B virus infection. The CDR3 runs from the conserved cysteine through the conserved F or W. Each record gives: V gene, clone size, J gene, D gene, CDR3 DNA, CDR3 protein. The D gene is left open where the match is weak. Expanded clones are given a class, and other clones once, few, many or no size at all.

TRBV5-1,.,TRBJ1-1,.,TGCGCCAGCAGTACTCAGGCAGGGAACACTGAAGCTTTCTTT,CASSTQAGNTEAFF
TRBV5-1,few,TRBJ2-7,.,TGCGCCAGCAGCTTGATAGGACCGGGAGAGCAGTACTTC,CASSLIGPGEQYF
TRBV11-1,many,TRBJ2-7,TRBD1,TGTGCCAGCAGCAAGGGGACAGGGGCTACCTACGAGCAGTACTTC,CASSKGTGATYEQYF
TRBV6-1,.,TRBJ1-2,TRBD1,TGTGCCAGCAGTCACGACAGGGGGTGCATCTATGGCTACACCTTC,CASSHDRGCIYGYTF
TRBV11-2,once,TRBJ2-7,.,TGTGCCAGCAGCTTAAGTCCTAGCGAGTCATCGAGCTACGAGCAGTACTTC,CASSLSPSESSSYEQYF
TRBV5-5,.,TRBJ2-2,TRBD2,TGTGCCAGCAGCAAGTGGGCGGGAGGCACCGGGGAGCTGTTTTTT,CASSKWAGGTGELFF
TRBV4-1,.,TRBJ2-1,TRBD1,TGCACCAGCAGCCAGGGGACAGGCTCCTACAATGAGCAGTTCTTC,CTSSQGTGSYNEQFF
TRBV10-3,many,TRBJ2-5,TRBD1,TGTGCCATCAGTGGACAGGGGACCCAAGAGACCCAGTACTTC,CAISGQGTQETQYF
TRBV6-5,many,TRBJ2-2,.,TGTGCCAGCAGCCTCTCCCCGAACACCGGGGAGCTGTTTTTT,CASSLSPNTGELFF
TRBV27,.,TRBJ2-1,TRBD2,TGTGCCAGCAGTTACCTAGGACTAGCGGACAATGAGCAGTTCTTC,CASSYLGLADNEQFF
TRBV28,.,TRBJ1-2,.,TGTGCCAGCACCCTGGGGGGTGTAAAAGGCTACACCTTC,CASTLGGVKGYTF
TRBV6-5,many,TRBJ2-5,TRBD1,TGTGCCAGCAGACCGACAGGGATAACTCAAGAGACCCAGTACTTC,CASRPTGITQETQYF
TRBV5-1,.,TRBJ2-7,TRBD2,TGCGCCAGCAGCTTTGGGGGAGGGCCCCACGATCAGTACTTC,CASSFGGGPHDQYF
TRBV5-1,few,TRBJ2-1,.,TGCGCCAGCAGCTTGGATACAGCGGGTAATGAGCAGTTCTTC,CASSLDTAGNEQFF
TRBV4-1,.,TRBJ1-2,.,TGCGCCAGCAGCCCCCCCGGGGGAGGGATCGACTATGGCTACACCTTC,CASSPPGGGIDYGYTF
TRBV5-5,.,TRBJ1-1,TRBD1,TGTGCCAGCAGCTTGAGACAGGGGGGCACTAAAGCTTTCTTT,CASSLRQGGTKAFF
TRBV6-1,few,TRBJ1-5,.,TGTGCCAGCAGTGAATTCGCGGGGGGAAATCAGCCCCAGCATTTT,CASSEFAGGNQPQHF
TRBV6-5,.,TRBJ2-1,TRBD2,TGTGCCTCCGGGACTAGCGGTGACAATGAGCAGTTCTTC,CASGTSGDNEQFF
TRBV2,.,TRBJ2-5,TRBD1,TGTGCCAGCAGTCGGACAGGGAGAGGCGAGACCCAGTACTTC,CASSRTGRGETQYF
TRBV6-1,.,TRBJ2-4,.,TGTGCCAGCAGCCTCACAGTGGGCACGGGCATTCAGTACTTC,CASSLTVGTGIQYF
TRBV6-5,.,TRBJ2-1,.,TGTGCCAGCACGGCCAGTTCTTACAATGAGCAGTTCTTC,CASTASSYNEQFF
TRBV11-2,.,TRBJ2-3,TRBD2,TGTGCCAGCTCGGGGAGGGGTGGGGCAGATACGCAGTATTTT,CASSGRGGADTQYF
TRBV29-1,many,TRBJ2-3,.,TGCAGCGTTGTCCTACAGGGTGCCACAGATACGCAGTATTTT,CSVVLQGATDTQYF
TRBV29-1,few,TRBJ1-1,TRBD1,TGCGGCGCCCTACCGGGAGGGGACAGGACTGAAGCTTTCTTT,CGALPGGDRTEAFF
TRBV13,.,TRBJ2-1,.,TGTGCCAGCAGCGAGAGGAACTCCTACAATGAGCAGTTCTTC,CASSERNSYNEQFF
TRBV6-6,.,TRBJ1-2,.,TGTGCCAGCAGTTACGGCAGTAACTATGACTACACCTTC,CASSYGSNYDYTF
TRBV6-5,many,TRBJ2-1,.,TGTGCCAGCAGTTACTCGATAGATGGGGCCAGGGAGTCCTTC,CASSYSIDGARESF
TRBV12-3/TRBV12-4,many,TRBJ1-3,.,TGTGCCAGCAGTTACCTTGCGGGCTCTGGAAACACCATATATTTT,CASSYLAGSGNTIYF
TRBV7-9,.,TRBJ2-3,TRBD2,TGTGCCGGCAGCTCCCCCGGGACTAGCTCCGGTACGCAGTATTTT,CAGSSPGTSSGTQYF
TRBV4-2,many,TRBJ2-1,TRBD2,TGTGCCAGCAGCCAAGGACTAGCGGGAGTGGGAGGTGAGCAGTTCTTC,CASSQGLAGVGGEQFF
TRBV2,.,TRBJ1-2,.,TGTGCCAGCAGTGAATACGGGGTGGAGGGCTACACCTTC,CASSEYGVEGYTF
TRBV10-3,.,TRBJ2-1,.,TGTGCCATCAGTGATTCTGGGGGGTCTCGTGTGTCCTACAATGAGCAGTTCTTC,CAISDSGGSRVSYNEQFF